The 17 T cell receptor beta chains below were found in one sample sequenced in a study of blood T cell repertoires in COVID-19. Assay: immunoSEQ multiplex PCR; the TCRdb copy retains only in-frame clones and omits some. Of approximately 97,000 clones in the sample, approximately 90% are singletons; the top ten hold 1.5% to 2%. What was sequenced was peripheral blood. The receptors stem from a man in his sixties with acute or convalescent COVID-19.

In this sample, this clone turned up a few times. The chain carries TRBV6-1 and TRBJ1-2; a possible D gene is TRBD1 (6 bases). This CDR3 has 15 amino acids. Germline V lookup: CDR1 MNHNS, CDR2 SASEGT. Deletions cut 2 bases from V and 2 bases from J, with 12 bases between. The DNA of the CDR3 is TGTGCCAGCAGTGAACCAATGACAGGAAACTATGGCTACACCTTC. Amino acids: CASSEPMTGNYGYTF.

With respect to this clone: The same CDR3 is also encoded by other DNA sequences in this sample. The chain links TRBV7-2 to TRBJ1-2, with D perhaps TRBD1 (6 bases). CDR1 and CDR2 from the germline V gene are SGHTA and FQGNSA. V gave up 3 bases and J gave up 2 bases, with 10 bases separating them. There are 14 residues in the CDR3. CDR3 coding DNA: TGTGCCAGCAGCTTTACAGGGCAAAACTATGGCTACACCTTC. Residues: CASSFTGQNYGYTF.

The CDR3 protein is CASSRGQGNSGNTIYF. The CDR3 DNA follows: TGTGCCAGCAGCCGAGGACAGGGGAACTCTGGAAACACCATATATTTT. This chain connects TRBV3-1 (or the pseudogene TRBV3-2) to TRBJ1-3; 9 bases match TRBD1. V dropped 4 bases and J dropped 0; count of bases not matched to a gene: 4. CDR3 length equals 16 residues. The germline V gene has CDR1 LGHDT and CDR2 YNNKEL (reference sequence).

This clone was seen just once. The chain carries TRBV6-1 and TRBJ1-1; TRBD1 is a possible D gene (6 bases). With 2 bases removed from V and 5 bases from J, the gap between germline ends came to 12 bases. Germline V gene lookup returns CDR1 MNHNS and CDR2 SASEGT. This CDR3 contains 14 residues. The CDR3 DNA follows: TGTGCCAGCAGTGAATCCAGGGGTAGGACTGAAGCTTTCTTT. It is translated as CASSESRGRTEAFF.

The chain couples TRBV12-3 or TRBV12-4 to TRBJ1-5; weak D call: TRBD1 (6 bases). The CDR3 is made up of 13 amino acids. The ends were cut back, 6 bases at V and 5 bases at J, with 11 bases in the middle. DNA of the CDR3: TGTGCCAGCAGCCTCGGGGGGCATCAGCCCCAGCATTTT. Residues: CASSLGGHQPQHF.

Written as DNA, the CDR3 is TGTGCCAGCAGTTTAGCGGCGGGTGGCTACACCTTC. This gives the protein CASSLAAGGYTF. V gene TRBV12-3 or TRBV12-4 combines with J gene TRBJ1-2; D is unclear. This CDR3 is built from 12 residues. V lost 0 bases, J lost 7 bases, and 6 bases lay in between.

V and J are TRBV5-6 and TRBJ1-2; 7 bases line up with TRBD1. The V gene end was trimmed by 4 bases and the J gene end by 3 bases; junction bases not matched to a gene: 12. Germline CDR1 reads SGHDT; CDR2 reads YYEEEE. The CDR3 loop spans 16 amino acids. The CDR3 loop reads CASSPWDSPTHYGYTF. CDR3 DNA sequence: TGTGCCAGCAGCCCCTGGGACAGCCCCACCCACTATGGCTACACCTTC.

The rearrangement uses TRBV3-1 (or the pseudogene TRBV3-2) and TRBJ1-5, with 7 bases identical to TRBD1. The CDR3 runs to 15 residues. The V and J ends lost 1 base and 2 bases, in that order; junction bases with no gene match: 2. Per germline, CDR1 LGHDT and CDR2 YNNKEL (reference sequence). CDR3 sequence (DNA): TGTGCCAGCAGCCAAGGGGGGACAGGCAATCAGCCCCAGCATTTT. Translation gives CASSQGGTGNQPQHF.

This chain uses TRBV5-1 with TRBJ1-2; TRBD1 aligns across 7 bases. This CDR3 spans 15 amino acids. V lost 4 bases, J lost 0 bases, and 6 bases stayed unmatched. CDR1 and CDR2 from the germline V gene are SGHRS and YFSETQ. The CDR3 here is CASSPGTDPNYGYTF. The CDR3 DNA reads TGCGCCAGCAGCCCGGGGACAGATCCTAACTATGGCTACACCTTC.

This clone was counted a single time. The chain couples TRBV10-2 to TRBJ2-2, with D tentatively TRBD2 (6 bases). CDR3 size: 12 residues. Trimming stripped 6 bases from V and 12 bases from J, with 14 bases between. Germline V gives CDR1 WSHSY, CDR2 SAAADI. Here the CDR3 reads CASRDYFQQLFF. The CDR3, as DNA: TGCGCCAGCAGGGACTACTTTCAGCAGCTGTTTTTT.

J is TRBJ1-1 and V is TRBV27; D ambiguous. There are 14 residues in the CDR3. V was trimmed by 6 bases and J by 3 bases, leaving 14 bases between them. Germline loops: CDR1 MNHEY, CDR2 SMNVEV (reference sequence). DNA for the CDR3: TGTGCCAGCAGACCGTACCAGAGGGACACTGAAGCTTTCTTT. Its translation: CASRPYQRDTEAFF.

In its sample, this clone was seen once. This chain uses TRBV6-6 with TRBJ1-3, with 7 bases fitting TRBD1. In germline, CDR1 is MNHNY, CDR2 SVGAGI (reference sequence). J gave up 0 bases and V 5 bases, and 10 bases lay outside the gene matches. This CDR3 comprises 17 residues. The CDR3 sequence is CASSPGGQLRSGNTIYF. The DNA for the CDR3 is TGTGCCAGCAGTCCAGGGGGGCAACTGCGCTCTGGAAACACCATATATTTT.

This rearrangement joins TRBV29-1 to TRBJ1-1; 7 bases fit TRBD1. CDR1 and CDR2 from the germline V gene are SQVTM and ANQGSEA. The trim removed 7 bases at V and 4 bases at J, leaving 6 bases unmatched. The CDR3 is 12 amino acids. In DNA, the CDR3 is TGCAGCGGCCGACAGGGATCCACTGAAGCTTTCTTT. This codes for CSGRQGSTEAFF.

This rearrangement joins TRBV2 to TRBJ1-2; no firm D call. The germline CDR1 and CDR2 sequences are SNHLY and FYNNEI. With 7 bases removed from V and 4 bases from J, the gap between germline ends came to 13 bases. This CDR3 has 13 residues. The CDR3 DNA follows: TGTGCCAGCATTGTGGCTTCCGTCTATGGCTACACCTTC. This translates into CASIVASVYGYTF. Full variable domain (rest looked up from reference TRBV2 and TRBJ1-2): EPEVTQTPSHQVTQMGQEVILRCVPISNHLYFYWYRQILGQKVEFLVSFYNNEISEKSEIFDDQFSVERPDGSNFTLKIRSTKLEDSAMYFCASIVASVYGYTFGSGTRLTVV.

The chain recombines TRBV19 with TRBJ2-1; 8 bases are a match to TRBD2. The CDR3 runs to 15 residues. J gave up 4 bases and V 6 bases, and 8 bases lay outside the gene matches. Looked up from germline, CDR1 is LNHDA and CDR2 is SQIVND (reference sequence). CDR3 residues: CASRPGTRDYNEQFF. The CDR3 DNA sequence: TGTGCCAGTAGACCCGGGACTAGGGATTACAATGAGCAGTTCTTC.

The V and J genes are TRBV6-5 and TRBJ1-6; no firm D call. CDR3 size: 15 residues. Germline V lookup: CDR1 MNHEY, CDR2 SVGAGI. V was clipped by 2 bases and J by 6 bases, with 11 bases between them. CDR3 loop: CASSYRPSGNSPLHF. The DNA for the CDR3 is TGTGCCAGCAGTTACAGGCCTTCGGGTAATTCACCCCTCCACTTT.

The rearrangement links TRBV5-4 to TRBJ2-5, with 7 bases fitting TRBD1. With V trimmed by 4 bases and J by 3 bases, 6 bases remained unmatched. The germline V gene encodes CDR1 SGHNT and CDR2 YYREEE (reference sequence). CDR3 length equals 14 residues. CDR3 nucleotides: TGTGCCAGCAGCATCCGGGACAGAGAAGAGACCCAGTACTTC. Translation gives CASSIRDREETQYF.